This T cell receptor (beta chain) derives from a study of blood T cell repertoires in COVID-19 (dated by TCRdb to the early 2020s). As for the study more broadly: Samples covering the acute and convalescent phases of COVID-19 were provided by collaborators in the United States, Italy and Spain. The material from the prospective study consisted of cDNA or gDNA derived from T cells, B-cell-depleted T cells, or PBMCs. Deeply sampled blood TCRbeta repertoires from subjects exposed to, actively infected with, or recovered from COVID-19 were included in the dataset. A freely available public database, intended as a resource for researchers studying the immune response to SARS-CoV-2, is where the repertoires were released. The samples were drawn from the first 160 participants of the ongoing ImmuneRACE study and from about 1,200 subjects provided by 6 global collaborators. Nearly every sample came with metadata listing a de-identified subject ID, COVID-19 status, age in years and sex. Where available, HLA class I and class II types were obtained from metadata supplied by the sample provider rather than from assay-based typing. What the work shows at the level of the full study, not this receptor alone: How much clinical and demographic metadata was included differed by source and by participant, and the metadata was provided uncurated.

TCRbeta CDR3 regions were amplified from genomic DNA using the immunoSEQ Assay, a bias-controlled multiplex PCR. In the paper's pipeline: The number of nucleated cells in each sample was estimated from the amplification of reference gene primers within the assay. Sequence reads were collapsed and filtered to measure the absolute abundance of every unique TCRbeta CDR3 rearrangement. For each sample, productive Simpson clonality was calculated as the square root of Simpson's diversity index over productive rearrangements. In TCRdb, the immuneACCESS table is reduced to in-frame sequences with V and J assigned. These tables do not hold every clone; where another copy was compared, an unresolved V gene accounts for under half, and the others remain unexplained. Clone size and V and J calls were adopted from that table, with D and trimming inferred from the DNA. In this sample the table shows under 300,000 clones, approximately 81% of which occur a single time. The ten largest clones capture about 2.9% of the sample.

The collaborating institutions used their own protocols to collect whole blood in K2EDTA tubes. Collaborator samples were shipped for TCRbeta analysis as frozen whole blood, isolated PBMCs, or DNA extracted from either sample type. For this clone: It lacks a known antigen. Base-call qualities are not available, and no considerably larger clone is one nucleotide away.

Its CDR3 holds 17 amino acids, cysteine through phenylalanine. Left in the record is the CDR3 DNA by itself, 51 bases read in frame from the first base. Based on the germline V gene, the CDR1 and CDR2 sequences are MGHRA and YSYEKL. The germline V end is reduced by 1 base and the J end by 6 bases; junction bases left unmatched: 11. Material for sequencing was peripheral blood. The chain couples TRBV4-1 to TRBJ2-3; TRBD2 matches 9 bases in the middle. This TCR was sampled from a woman aged 60 to 75 with active or convalescent COVID-19. The nucleotides read TGCGCCAGCAGCCAAGGGGCTAGCGGGGCGGTGGTGGATACGCAGTATTTT. It codes for CASSQGASGAVVDTQYF.